A single sample gave rise to the 18 T cell receptor beta chains below, sequenced in a study of blood T cell repertoires in COVID-19. Using immunoSEQ multiplex PCR, the repertoire was profiled, and TCRdb retains in-frame clones only, with some absent. The data hold roughly 400,000 clones, with approximately 90% observed a single time. The sample comprised PBMCs or T cells enriched from blood (not recorded which). Every receptor here comes from a woman in her forties or fifties who had recovered from COVID-19.

V is TRBV6-6 and J is TRBJ2-1; TRBD1 is a possible D gene (5 bases). V was cut by 4 bases and J by 6 bases, with 10 bases left in between. This CDR3 contains 13 residues. Germline values: CDR1 MNHNY, CDR2 SVGAGI (reference sequence). DNA of the CDR3: TGTGCCAGCAGTTCAACAGGCGGCAATGAGCAGTTCTTC. This gives the protein CASSSTGGNEQFF.

CDR3 sequence: CASSFNRGSPLHF. The CDR3, as DNA: TGTGCCAGCAGTTTCAACAGGGGTTCACCCCTCCACTTT. The chain carries TRBV12-3 or TRBV12-4 and TRBJ1-6, with 7 bases lining up with TRBD1. This CDR3 is 13 amino acids long. The trim removed 3 bases at V and 9 bases at J, leaving 2 bases unmatched.

The chain combines TRBV4-2 with TRBJ2-2, with D possibly TRBD2 on 5 matching bases. Germline CDR1 and CDR2: LGHNA and YNFKEQ. CDR3 length: 15 amino acids. V was shortened by 6 bases and J by 0 bases, with 11 bases between the two germline ends. The CDR3 region has the DNA TGTGCCAGCAGGGACGGGGAAGCGAACACCGGGGAGCTGTTTTTT. Amino acids: CASRDGEANTGELFF.

The V call is TRBV3-1 (or the pseudogene TRBV3-2), the J call TRBJ1-6; 9 bases line up with TRBD1. Germline-derived CDR1 and CDR2 are LGHDT and YNNKEL (reference sequence). After removal of 4 bases from V and 9 bases from J, the junction contained 7 bases not matched to a gene. The length of the CDR3 is 15 residues. CDR3 residues: CASSPSGTGFSPLHF. DNA of the CDR3: TGTGCCAGCAGCCCGTCGGGGACAGGGTTTTCACCCCTCCACTTT.

The gene calls are TRBV2 and TRBJ2-5; a weak D match, TRBD2 (7 bases). Trimming stripped 6 bases from V and 2 bases from J, with 16 bases between. CDR1 is SNHLY and CDR2 is FYNNEI in the germline V gene. The CDR3 has 15 amino acids. The CDR3 loop reads CASRKGGTFQETQYF. The CDR3 DNA is TGTGCCAGCAGGAAGGGGGGGACATTTCAAGAGACCCAGTACTTC.

The chain links TRBV19 to TRBJ1-2; D remains ambiguous. In germline, CDR1 is LNHDA, CDR2 SQIVND (reference sequence). CDR3 length: 13 amino acids. V lost 3 bases, J lost 8 bases, and 13 bases lay in between. The CDR3 is CASSILTGVGYTF. The CDR3, as DNA: TGTGCCAGTAGTATTCTGACGGGTGTAGGCTACACCTTC.

V and J are TRBV10-1 and TRBJ2-2, with D maybe TRBD2 (5 bases). Trimming removed 8 bases from V and 11 bases from J, with 30 bases in between. Germline assignment: CDR1 WNHNN and CDR2 SYGVQD (reference sequence). The CDR3 runs to 17 residues. This CDR3 is CASRSNPGWMSHTELFF. DNA of the CDR3: TGCGCCAGCCGATCTAACCCGGGATGGATGTCGCACACCGAGCTGTTTTTT.

CDR3 nucleotides: TGCGCCAGCAGCCAAACGACAGGGGGAACCATATATTTT. Its protein product is CASSQTTGGTIYF. The chain carries TRBV4-3 and TRBJ1-3, with 9 bases aligning to TRBD1. This CDR3 has 13 amino acids. Per germline, CDR1 LGHNA and CDR2 YSLEER. The V segment lost 2 bases and the J segment 10 bases; nucleotides outside the gene matches: 3.

The CDR3 bases are TGTGCCAGCAGCCCCGAAAGGGGCCAGGGCACCGGGGAGCTGTTTTTT. Translation gives CASSPERGQGTGELFF. This sequence joins TRBV11-2 and TRBJ2-2; the D gene is possibly TRBD1 (5 bases). The CDR3 runs to 16 residues. The V gene lost 5 bases and the J gene lost 4 bases, with 17 bases spanning the gap. CDR1 is SGHAT, CDR2 FQNNGV, per germline.

The count of this clone is one. This chain connects TRBV10-3 to TRBJ1-1; no clear D. Germline V gene lookup returns CDR1 ENHRY and CDR2 SYGVKD. CDR3 size: 13 residues. Trimming shortened V by 0 bases and J by 4 bases, and 6 bases separated the two germline ends. Written as DNA, the CDR3 is TGTGCCATCAGTGAGTCCCGAGCCACTGAAGCTTTCTTT. Protein sequence: CAISESRATEAFF.

The genes are TRBV6-4 and TRBJ2-1; TRBD1 matches at 7 bases. This CDR3 is 11 amino acids long. Per the germline V gene, CDR1 is MRHNA and CDR2 is SNTAGT. V lost 11 bases to trimming and J lost 5 bases; unmatched junction nucleotides: 3. The CDR3: CALDRDNEQFF. Written as DNA, the CDR3 is TGTGCCCTCGACAGGGACAATGAGCAGTTCTTC.

The chain employs TRBV2 and TRBJ1-4; D possibly corresponds to TRBD1 (6 bases). The length of the CDR3 is 15 residues. V lost 8 bases, J lost 5 bases, and 18 bases lay in between. Germline assignment: CDR1 SNHLY and CDR2 FYNNEI. The DNA for the CDR3 is TGTGCCAGCGGCCAGGACGGGACACCAAATGAAAAACTGTTTTTT. Translating gives CASGQDGTPNEKLFF.

The CDR3 loop is CASSQASGGGGYTF. The CDR3 DNA reads as TGTGCCAGCAGCCAAGCCTCAGGGGGCGGCGGCTACACCTTC. The chain employs TRBV4-2 and TRBJ1-2, with TRBD1 matching over 8 bases. The J segment lost 8 bases and the V segment lost 1 base, leaving 6 bases of the junction unmatched. Germline assignment: CDR1 LGHNA and CDR2 YNFKEQ. The CDR3 is made up of 14 amino acids.

The chain has TRBV3-1 (or the pseudogene TRBV3-2) and TRBJ1-2, with 9 bases lining up with TRBD1. This CDR3 has 16 residues. Germline assignment: CDR1 LGHDT and CDR2 YNNKEL (reference sequence). V was pared by 0 bases and J by 4 bases, with 6 bases of the junction left unmatched. The CDR3 loop reads CASSQEGTGRGYGYTF. CDR3 nucleotide sequence: TGTGCCAGCAGCCAAGAGGGGACAGGGAGGGGCTATGGCTACACCTTC.

The chain joins TRBV5-1 to TRBJ1-2; 7 bases line up with TRBD1. CDR3 size: 14 residues. V lost 4 bases, J lost 0 bases, and 3 bases stayed unmatched. CDR1 is SGHRS, CDR2 YFSETQ, per germline. The CDR3 DNA reads TGCGCCAGCAGCAAGGGACAGCCTAACTATGGCTACACCTTC. Its protein is CASSKGQPNYGYTF.

This sequence joins TRBV29-1 and TRBJ1-2; no clear D. The CDR3 contains 15 residues. Trimming removed 7 bases at V and 2 bases at J, with 20 bases between. Germline values: CDR1 SQVTM, CDR2 ANQGSEA. The CDR3 protein is CSARKAGRANYGYTF. CDR3 nucleotides: TGCAGCGCCCGAAAAGCCGGTCGCGCGAACTATGGCTACACCTTC.

The V call is TRBV2, the J call TRBJ1-5, with D possibly matching TRBD1 (5 bases). This CDR3 spans 16 amino acids. Between the trimmed V and J ends, which lost 5 bases and 6 bases, there was a span of 20 bases. Germline V lookup: CDR1 SNHLY, CDR2 FYNNEI. This CDR3 is CASSPIVGAGGQPQHF. The CDR3 nucleotides read TGTGCCAGCAGTCCCATCGTGGGCGCCGGGGGTCAGCCCCAGCATTTT.

This clone was recorded once. The germline gene is not matched at one end of the junction; a read error may be the cause. The chain links TRBV5-8 to TRBJ2-1; 12 nucleotides agree with TRBD1. The CDR3 extends over 12 amino acids. CDR1 is SGHTS, CDR2 YDEGEE, per germline. CDR3: CASRRTGTGGVF. In DNA form, the CDR3 reads TGTGCCAGCAGAAGAACCGGGACAGGGGGCGTCTTC.